A selection of T cell receptor beta chains follows, all from one sample in a study of T cell responses to AZD1222 COVID-19 vaccine. Using immunoSEQ multiplex PCR, the repertoire was profiled, and TCRdb retains in-frame clones only, with some absent. The table records some 150,000 clones, approximately 87% of them present only once. The sequencing used peripheral blood, collected on day 0 of MenACWY control vaccination. These receptors were collected from an adult in good health. Both conserved end residues are part of each CDR3. A D gene is named only where the DNA matches it firmly. Clone size, where shown, is once, few, many, or a class for clones that have expanded.

J gene: TRBJ2-7
D gene: TRBD2
clone size: -
V gene: TRBV9
CDR3 DNA: TGTGCCAGCCAGAAAGCGGGAGTAGGGGAGCAGTACTTC
CDR3 protein: CASQKAGVGEQYF

J gene: TRBJ2-7
D gene: -
clone size: -
V gene: TRBV24-1
CDR3 DNA: TGTGCCGTCGGGGCGTACTACGAGCAGTACTTC
CDR3 protein: CAVGAYYEQYF

J gene: TRBJ2-2
D gene: -
clone size: -
V gene: TRBV24-1
CDR3 DNA: TGTGCCACCAGTCGAGCGGGGAACACCGGGGAGCTGTTTTTT
CDR3 protein: CATSRAGNTGELFF

J gene: TRBJ2-7
D gene: -
clone size: -
V gene: TRBV28
CDR3 DNA: TGTGCCAGCAGTTCAAGAATCCCCTCCTACGAGCAGTACTTC
CDR3 protein: CASSSRIPSYEQYF

J gene: TRBJ2-5
D gene: TRBD2
clone size: -
V gene: TRBV27
CDR3 DNA: TGTGCCAGCAGTTCCCCCCAGCGGGGGGGCCAAGAGACCCAGTACTTC
CDR3 protein: CASSSPQRGGQETQYF

J gene: TRBJ1-5
D gene: -
clone size: few
V gene: TRBV15
CDR3 DNA: TGTGCCACCAGCAGGGCCGTTGGCAATCAGCCCCAGCATTTT
CDR3 protein: CATSRAVGNQPQHF

J gene: TRBJ2-5
D gene: -
clone size: -
V gene: TRBV5-4
CDR3 DNA: TGTGCCAGCAGCGAGGTTCACCAAGAGACCCAGTACTTC
CDR3 protein: CASSEVHQETQYF

J gene: TRBJ1-2
D gene: TRBD1
clone size: -
V gene: TRBV11-2
CDR3 DNA: TGTGCCAGCAGCTTAGATGGGACAGGGGCGAACTATGGCTACACCTTC
CDR3 protein: CASSLDGTGANYGYTF

J gene: TRBJ1-5
D gene: TRBD1
clone size: few
V gene: TRBV15
CDR3 DNA: TGTGCCACCAGCCCCGACAGGGGCTATCAGCCCCAGCATTTT
CDR3 protein: CATSPDRGYQPQHF

J gene: TRBJ2-5
D gene: TRBD1
clone size: once
V gene: TRBV10-2
CDR3 DNA: TGCGCCAGCACTACAGGGGCGAATCCTGGGATGACCCAGTACTTC
CDR3 protein: CASTTGANPGMTQYF

J gene: TRBJ1-1
D gene: -
clone size: few
V gene: TRBV18
CDR3 DNA: TGTGCCAGCTCACCACCGGGCCGAACGATTATGAACACTGAAGCTTTCTTT
CDR3 protein: CASSPPGRTIMNTEAFF

J gene: TRBJ1-1
D gene: -
clone size: -
V gene: TRBV7-9
CDR3 DNA: TGTGCCAGCAGCTTAGATTGGGGGGCGGACACTGAAGCTTTCTTT
CDR3 protein: CASSLDWGADTEAFF

J gene: TRBJ1-4
D gene: -
clone size: -
V gene: TRBV24-1
CDR3 DNA: TGTGCCACCAGTGATTCGGGTTTGAATGAAAAACTGTTTTTT
CDR3 protein: CATSDSGLNEKLFF

J gene: TRBJ1-1
D gene: -
clone size: -
V gene: TRBV7-8
CDR3 DNA: TGTGCCAGCAGCAATGGGGGGAACACTGAAGCTTTCTTT
CDR3 protein: CASSNGGNTEAFF

J gene: TRBJ1-2
D gene: TRBD1
clone size: -
V gene: TRBV28
CDR3 DNA: TGTGCCAGCAGTTTATCGGCCCAGGGGGCAAATGGCTACACCTTC
CDR3 protein: CASSLSAQGANGYTF

J gene: TRBJ1-4
D gene: -
clone size: -
V gene: TRBV20-1
CDR3 DNA: TGCAGTGCTAGTCGTTACAGGCTTGAAAATGAAAAACTGTTTTTT
CDR3 protein: CSASRYRLENEKLFF

J gene: TRBJ2-5
D gene: TRBD1
clone size: -
V gene: TRBV28
CDR3 DNA: TGTGCCAGCAGGCGTACAGGGGGGAGGGAGACCCAGTACTTC
CDR3 protein: CASRRTGGRETQYF

J gene: TRBJ1-2
D gene: TRBD1
clone size: once
V gene: TRBV4-2
CDR3 DNA: TGTGCCAGCAGCCAATCTGGGACAGTTAACTATGGCTACACCTTC
CDR3 protein: CASSQSGTVNYGYTF

J gene: TRBJ1-1
D gene: -
clone size: -
V gene: TRBV6-6
CDR3 DNA: TGTGCCAGCAGTACCGTCGGTAAAGAAGCTTTCTTT
CDR3 protein: CASSTVGKEAFF

J gene: TRBJ2-2
D gene: TRBD1
clone size: once
V gene: TRBV16
CDR3 DNA: TGTGCCAGCAGCCACCGGACAGGGGGCACCGGGGAGCTGTTTTTT
CDR3 protein: CASSHRTGGTGELFF

J gene: TRBJ1-6
D gene: -
clone size: -
V gene: TRBV7-9
CDR3 DNA: TGTGCCAGCAGCCAGAGGAGGTCACCCCTCCACTTT
CDR3 protein: CASSQRRSPLHF

J gene: TRBJ2-3
D gene: TRBD2
clone size: -
V gene: TRBV7-9
CDR3 DNA: TGTGCCAGCAGCCAAGGGACTAGCGGGACGTGGGCAGATACGCAGTATTTT
CDR3 protein: CASSQGTSGTWADTQYF

J gene: TRBJ2-1
D gene: -
clone size: -
V gene: TRBV5-1
CDR3 DNA: TGCGCCAGCAGCTCCCACCTTGGCGGTAATGAGCAGTTCTTC
CDR3 protein: CASSSHLGGNEQFF

J gene: TRBJ1-1
D gene: -
clone size: -
V gene: TRBV30
CDR3 DNA: TGTGCCTGGAGCATTAATAGGGACACTCGGGAAGCTTTCTTT
CDR3 protein: CAWSINRDTREAFF

J gene: TRBJ1-2
D gene: -
clone size: -
V gene: TRBV6-4
CDR3 DNA: TGTGCCAGCAGACGGGATGCTACGTTTAACTATGGCTACACCTTC
CDR3 protein: CASRRDATFNYGYTF

J gene: TRBJ1-1
D gene: -
clone size: -
V gene: TRBV7-9
CDR3 DNA: TGTGCCAGCAGCTTACAAACAGGGGAAGCTTTCTTT
CDR3 protein: CASSLQTGEAFF

J gene: TRBJ1-1
D gene: -
clone size: -
V gene: TRBV7-2
CDR3 DNA: TGTGCCAGCAGCTTAGGGACCCTGGCCGCGGACACTGAAGCTTTCTTT
CDR3 protein: CASSLGTLAADTEAFF

J gene: TRBJ1-5
D gene: -
clone size: -
V gene: TRBV27
CDR3 DNA: TGTGCCAGCAGGTACCAGGGTGTGAACAATCAGCCCCAGCATTTT
CDR3 protein: CASRYQGVNNQPQHF

J gene: TRBJ2-3
D gene: -
clone size: -
V gene: TRBV10-3
CDR3 DNA: TGTGCCATCAGGGGAGTTGCAGATACGCAGTATTTT
CDR3 protein: CAIRGVADTQYF

J gene: TRBJ1-2
D gene: -
clone size: -
V gene: TRBV20-1
CDR3 DNA: TGCAGTGCTAGACCCGAGAATGGCTACACCTTC
CDR3 protein: CSARPENGYTF

J gene: TRBJ2-2
D gene: TRBD1
clone size: few
V gene: TRBV28
CDR3 DNA: TGTGCCAGCAGTGCGCCCACAGGGGGCTCCGGGGAGCTGTTTTTT
CDR3 protein: CASSAPTGGSGELFF

J gene: TRBJ2-2
D gene: TRBD2
clone size: once
V gene: TRBV10-1
CDR3 DNA: TGCGCCAGCAGGGGGGGACTAGCGGGGTCGAACACCGGGGAGCTGTTTTTT
CDR3 protein: CASRGGLAGSNTGELFF

J gene: TRBJ2-7
D gene: TRBD2
clone size: -
V gene: TRBV5-6
CDR3 DNA: TGTGCCAGCAGCTTCGCGACTAGCGGGAGGGCCTACGAGCAGTACTTC
CDR3 protein: CASSFATSGRAYEQYF

J gene: TRBJ1-6
D gene: TRBD1
clone size: few
V gene: TRBV24-1
CDR3 DNA: TGTGCCGCGGGGACAGGGGGTTCACCCCTCCACTTT
CDR3 protein: CAAGTGGSPLHF

J gene: TRBJ2-1
D gene: TRBD1
clone size: -
V gene: TRBV2
CDR3 DNA: TGTGCCAGCAAAATTGGGACAGACAATGAGCAGTTCTTC
CDR3 protein: CASKIGTDNEQFF

J gene: TRBJ2-6
D gene: -
clone size: -
V gene: TRBV18
CDR3 DNA: TGTGCCAGCTCACCGCAGGGTGGGGCCAACGTCCTGACTTTC
CDR3 protein: CASSPQGGANVLTF

J gene: TRBJ2-7
D gene: TRBD2
clone size: once
V gene: TRBV7-3
CDR3 DNA: TGTGCCAGCAGCTCTAGCGGGGCTTACGAGCAGTACTTC
CDR3 protein: CASSSSGAYEQYF

J gene: TRBJ1-6
D gene: -
clone size: -
V gene: TRBV10-3
CDR3 DNA: TGTGCCATCAGGACGGGCCCAAATTCACCCCTCCACTTT
CDR3 protein: CAIRTGPNSPLHF

J gene: TRBJ1-1
D gene: TRBD1
clone size: -
V gene: TRBV9
CDR3 DNA: TGTGCCAGCAGCGATGACAGGGGCAGCGCTGAAGCTTTCTTT
CDR3 protein: CASSDDRGSAEAFF

J gene: TRBJ2-3
D gene: TRBD2
clone size: -
V gene: TRBV27
CDR3 DNA: TGTGCCAGCAGTTCCAGGACAACCTTTCTAGCGGGGGTGTGGACAGATACGCAGTATTTT
CDR3 protein: CASSSRTTFLAGVWTDTQYF